Listed below are T cell receptor beta chains from one sample, sequenced in a study of shared T cell receptors in the human thymus. Assay: immunoSEQ multiplex PCR; the TCRdb copy retains only in-frame clones and omits some. The table records over 350,000 clones, more than 85% of them present only once. Sequencing was performed on thymocytes. The receptors were gathered from a human donor. The CDR3 runs from the conserved cysteine through the conserved F or W. A D gene is named only where the DNA matches it firmly. Rows give clone size only sometimes, using once, few, many, or a class for an expanded clone.

clone size: once
V gene: TRBV6-5
D gene: -
J gene: TRBJ1-2
CDR3 DNA: TGTGCCAGCAGTTACTCCGGGGACACCTATGGCTACACCTTC
CDR3 protein: CASSYSGDTYGYTF

clone size: -
V gene: TRBV18
D gene: -
J gene: TRBJ2-3
CDR3 DNA: TGTGCCAGCTGGCGTGGGTCCCGCTCCACAGATACGCAGTATTTT
CDR3 protein: CASWRGSRSTDTQYF

clone size: -
V gene: TRBV11-2
D gene: TRBD2
J gene: TRBJ2-3
CDR3 DNA: TGTGCCAGCAGCTTAAGGTCTGCGGGAGGTAGGGGAGATACGCAGTATTTT
CDR3 protein: CASSLRSAGGRGDTQYF

clone size: few
V gene: TRBV13
D gene: -
J gene: TRBJ2-7
CDR3 DNA: TGTGCCAGCAGCTTATCCTACGAGCAGTACTTC
CDR3 protein: CASSLSYEQYF

clone size: -
V gene: TRBV5-4
D gene: -
J gene: TRBJ1-1
CDR3 DNA: TGTGCCAGCACTCATAGGGGGGACTTGAACACTGAAGCTTTCTTT
CDR3 protein: CASTHRGDLNTEAFF

clone size: -
V gene: TRBV6-4
D gene: TRBD2
J gene: TRBJ2-7
CDR3 DNA: TGTGCCAGCAGTGCGAATAGCGGGAGTAGGATCTACGAGCAGTACTTC
CDR3 protein: CASSANSGSRIYEQYF

clone size: few
V gene: TRBV27
D gene: -
J gene: TRBJ2-3
CDR3 DNA: TGTGCCAGCAGTTCCACAGATACGCAGTATTTT
CDR3 protein: CASSSTDTQYF

clone size: -
V gene: TRBV5-1
D gene: TRBD2
J gene: TRBJ2-1
CDR3 DNA: TGCGCCAGCAGCACCCCGCAGCGGGAGGGCCACAATGAGCAGTTCTTC
CDR3 protein: CASSTPQREGHNEQFF

clone size: -
V gene: TRBV10-2
D gene: -
J gene: TRBJ2-7
CDR3 DNA: TGCGCCAGCAGTGAGTATATCTACGAGCAGTACTTC
CDR3 protein: CASSEYIYEQYF

clone size: -
V gene: TRBV28
D gene: -
J gene: TRBJ2-3
CDR3 DNA: TGTGCCAGCAGTTTTTCTATGGGGCGTACGCAGTATTTT
CDR3 protein: CASSFSMGRTQYF

clone size: -
V gene: TRBV2
D gene: TRBD2
J gene: TRBJ2-5
CDR3 DNA: TGTGCCAGCAGAATACTAGCGGGAGGGCGAGAGACCCAGTACTTC
CDR3 protein: CASRILAGGRETQYF

clone size: -
V gene: TRBV10-3
D gene: -
J gene: TRBJ1-5
CDR3 DNA: TGTGCCATCAGTGACAGGGGAAACAATCAGCCCCAGCATTTT
CDR3 protein: CAISDRGNNQPQHF